One and the same sample provided the 28 T cell receptor beta chains below, sequenced in a study of blood T cells in healthy people across ages. Together with a sample-barcoded 5' primer, a J-beta primer mix was included in a second PCR lasting roughly 6 to 12 cycles. TCRdb re-called the 5' RACE reads through MiXCR, storing one row per CDR3 protein. The sample includes 1.8 million or so distinct CDR3 sequences, about two fifths seen only once; the top ten take 20% to 25%. The sample comprised blood. The receptors were sampled from a human donor in good health.

The chain recombines TRBV6-6 with TRBJ2-5; D may be TRBD1 (5 bases). The germline V gene has CDR1 MNHNY and CDR2 SVGAGI (reference sequence). The CDR3 loop spans 14 amino acids. With 7 bases removed from V and 0 bases from J, the gap between germline ends came to 12 bases. The CDR3 here is CASTEDSNQETQYF. Written as DNA, the CDR3 is TGTGCCAGCACCGAAGACAGTAACCAAGAGACCCAGTACTTC.

The chain links TRBV13 to TRBJ2-1, with D maybe TRBD1 (6 bases). Per the germline V gene, CDR1 is PRHDT and CDR2 is FYEKMQ (reference sequence). The CDR3 totals 15 residues. V dropped 6 bases and J dropped 7 bases, with 19 bases sitting between them. The DNA for the CDR3 is TGTGCCAGCAGTATAGTGAAGGGGGAGAGAAATGAGCAGTTCTTC. Protein product: CASSIVKGERNEQFF.

The chain employs TRBV10-3 and TRBJ2-1; 12 positions match TRBD2. The junction had 5 bases not matched to a gene; V was cut back by 7 bases and J by 7 bases. The CDR3 has 14 residues. The germline CDR1 and CDR2 sequences are ENHRY and SYGVKD. CDR3 nucleotides: TGTGCCATCAAGGCTAGCGGGGGGGCGAATGAGCAGTTCTTC. Amino acids: CAIKASGGANEQFF.

The genes are TRBV10-3 and TRBJ1-1, with D perhaps matching TRBD1 (5 bases). Per the germline V gene, CDR1 is ENHRY and CDR2 is SYGVKD. V gave up 2 bases and J gave up 3 bases, with 16 bases separating them. CDR3 length: 16 amino acids. CDR3 protein: CAISEGGSGLDTEAFF. DNA for the CDR3: TGTGCCATCAGTGAGGGGGGGTCAGGGTTGGACACTGAAGCTTTCTTT.

This clonotype was detected only a few times. The chain links TRBV20-1 to TRBJ2-7; weak D call: TRBD2 (6 bases). CDR1 is DFQATT and CDR2 is SNEGSKA in the germline V gene (reference sequence). This CDR3 is built from 13 residues. The CDR3 coding sequence is TGCAGCCGCCAAACGGGGGTGTCATACGAGCAGTACTTC. It translates to CSRQTGVSYEQYF.

The gene calls are TRBV4-2 and TRBJ2-4, with a weak D call TRBD2 (5 bases). Near its end, the DNA agrees better with TRBJ2-7, so the J call may be wrong. The germline V gene encodes CDR1 LGHNA and CDR2 YNFKEQ. The CDR3 is 15 amino acids. CDR3 sequence (DNA): TGTGCCAGCAGCCAAGAGCCGGGGTTCCTCTACGAGCAGTACTTC. It encodes CASSQEPGFLYEQYF.

This clonotype occurred many times. This chain links TRBV12-3 or TRBV12-4 with TRBJ2-7, with D hard to call. The ends were cut back, 3 bases at V and 4 bases at J, with 13 bases in the middle. This CDR3 spans 14 amino acids. The CDR3 region is CASSLGMTVYEQYF. DNA for the CDR3: TGTGCCAGCAGTTTGGGGATGACTGTGTACGAGCAGTACTTC.

This clonotype was found a few times. The chain employs TRBV6-2 or TRBV6-3 and TRBJ1-1, with 7 bases aligning to TRBD1. This CDR3 spans 18 amino acids. Trimming removed 2 bases from V and 2 bases from J; junction bases left unmatched: 14. Germline CDR1 MNHEY, CDR2 SVGEGT. The CDR3 DNA follows: TGTGCCAGCAGTTACGTCGGAAGGTCGGGACAGCGAAACACTGAAGCTTTCTTT. Translated: CASSYVGRSGQRNTEAFF.

This clonotype was detected only a few times. The chain uses TRBV20-1 and TRBJ2-5, with D unclear. The J call may be wrong; the DNA end is better matched by TRBJ2-7. The CDR3 covers 10 residues. Germline V gene data show CDR1 as DFQATT and CDR2 as SNEGSKA (reference sequence). DNA for the CDR3: TGCAGTGCTACTGACTACGAGCAGTACTTC. It yields the protein CSATDYEQYF.

The chain uses TRBV7-3 and TRBJ1-1; TRBD1 agrees at 8 bases. The CDR3 totals 17 residues. The germline gives CDR1 SGHTA, CDR2 FQGTGA. The J segment lost 2 bases and the V segment lost 4 bases, leaving 12 bases of the junction unmatched. The chain's CDR3 is CASSSTPPGTGNTEAFF. For the CDR3, the DNA is TGTGCCAGCAGCTCAACACCGCCAGGGACAGGAAACACTGAAGCTTTCTTT.

This clonotype occurred a few times. V and J are TRBV4-1 and TRBJ2-3; D is possibly TRBD2 (5 bases). CDR3 length: 17 amino acids. V was pared by 3 bases and J by 1 base, with 17 bases between. CDR1 is MGHRA and CDR2 is YSYEKL in the germline V gene. The CDR3 is CASSHPRFSGRTDTQYF. The CDR3 region has the DNA TGCGCCAGCAGCCATCCTCGATTCAGCGGCCGCACAGATACGCAGTATTTT.

V and J are TRBV20-1 and TRBJ2-7; unclear D gene. V lost 6 bases and J 4 bases, leaving 16 bases between the germline ends. Germline loops: CDR1 DFQATT, CDR2 SNEGSKA (reference sequence). The CDR3 has 13 amino acids. CDR3 DNA: TGCAGTGCCGGGTCACGTAAAGGGTACGAGCAGTACTTC. It specifies CSAGSRKGYEQYF.

This chain links TRBV7-2 with TRBJ1-1, with D unresolved. This CDR3 spans 13 amino acids. Germline CDR1 SGHTA, CDR2 FQGNSA. Trimming pared 2 bases from V and 10 bases from J, leaving 14 bases between. This CDR3 is CASSLLVDFGAFF. The CDR3 DNA reads TGTGCCAGCAGCTTATTGGTGGACTTCGGAGCTTTCTTT.

The CDR3 here is CASLEGANYGYTF. The CDR3 region has the DNA TGTGCCAGCCTTGAAGGAGCTAACTATGGCTACACCTTC. The chain joins TRBV28 to TRBJ1-2; D remains unclear. This CDR3 spans 13 amino acids. Trimming shortened V by 8 bases and J by 0 bases, and 10 bases separated the two germline ends. Germline CDR1 MDHEN, CDR2 SYDVKM.

A few counts support this clonotype. The CDR3 here is CSARDPVGRGETQYF. CDR3 nucleotides: TGCAGTGCTAGAGATCCAGTGGGCCGAGGAGAGACCCAGTACTTC. The gene calls are TRBV20-1 and TRBJ2-5; no reliable D call. V lost 0 bases and J lost 4, with 15 bases in between. The CDR3 is made up of 15 amino acids. The germline V gene encodes CDR1 DFQATT and CDR2 SNEGSKA (reference sequence).

This clonotype showed up just a few times. The chain joins TRBV9 to TRBJ1-1; 7 bases map to TRBD1. Germline V lookup: CDR1 SGDLS, CDR2 YYNGEE. This CDR3 region has 15 residues. Losses at the gene ends were 1 base for V and 3 bases for J; bases not matched to a gene: 6. CDR3 DNA: TGTGCCAGCAGCGTAAGCCCCACAGGGGACACTGAAGCTTTCTTT. Translated, it gives CASSVSPTGDTEAFF.

This rearrangement joins TRBV29-1 to TRBJ2-7; TRBD1 matches 7 bases. Trimming cost V 0 bases and J 3 bases; bases outside gene matches: 8. Germline V CDR1 and CDR2: SQVTM, ANQGSEA. This CDR3 has 15 residues. The CDR3 here is CSVEERGRGYYEQYF. The CDR3 coding sequence is TGCAGCGTTGAAGAAAGGGGCAGGGGGTACTACGAGCAGTACTTC.

The chain links TRBV6-5 to TRBJ1-5; perhaps TRBD1 as D (5 bases). CDR1 MNHEY and CDR2 SVGAGI come from the germline V gene. This CDR3 region has 15 residues. V gave up 5 bases and J gave up 0 bases, with 11 bases separating them. CDR3 DNA sequence: TGTGCCAGCAGTCGCTACAGGAGTAGCAATCAGCCCCAGCATTTT. It translates to CASSRYRSSNQPQHF.

The J gene is TRBJ1-5, the V gene TRBV6-6, with 11 nucleotides matching TRBD1. Germline CDR1 reads MNHNY; CDR2 reads SVGAGI (reference sequence). Trimming removed 1 base from V and 7 bases from J; junction bases left unmatched: 0. The CDR3 has 14 amino acids. The CDR3: CASSYWDRGQPQHF. In DNA form, the CDR3 reads TGTGCCAGCAGTTACTGGGACAGGGGGCAGCCCCAGCATTTT.

The CDR3 DNA reads as TGTGCCAGCAGCTTCTTAGAGGGGGCAACCTACGAGCAGTACTTC. Protein sequence: CASSFLEGATYEQYF. This chain joins TRBV7-6 and TRBJ2-7; TRBD1 matches at 7 bases. J was trimmed by 2 bases and V by 3 bases; bases with no gene match: 7. The CDR3 has 15 amino acids. Germline lookup yields CDR1 SGHVS and CDR2 FNYEAQ.

This clonotype has a handful of counts. The rearrangement uses TRBV21-1 and TRBJ2-4; the table's D call of TRBD2 was not tested on the DNA. TRBV21-1 corresponds to a pseudogene. This CDR3 spans 18 amino acids. This CDR3 is CASSVSGTSGGEKNIQYF. CDR3 DNA sequence: TGTGCCAGCAGCGTATCCGGGACTAGCGGGGGGGAGAAAAACATTCAGTACTTC.

This clonotype was picked up a small number of times. The V gene is TRBV7-9, the J gene TRBJ1-1; 10 bases are shared with TRBD1. The CDR3 covers 15 residues. The V gene end was trimmed by 6 bases and the J gene end by 3 bases; junction bases not matched to a gene: 7. Germline V gene data show CDR1 as SEHNR and CDR2 as FQNEAQ (reference sequence). CDR3 DNA: TGTGCCAGCAGTCGGACAGGGGGGGGATACACTGAAGCTTTCTTT. Residues: CASSRTGGGYTEAFF.

The chain recombines TRBV4-2 with TRBJ1-6; D call uncertain. CDR1 and CDR2 (germline): LGHNA, YNFKEQ. Trimming pared 0 bases from V and 10 bases from J, leaving 7 bases between. The CDR3 consists of 13 residues. The CDR3 reads CASSQDVLSPLHF. The CDR3 nucleotides read TGTGCCAGCAGCCAAGATGTGCTCTCACCCCTCCACTTT.

This clonotype has just a few counts. V and J are TRBV20-1 and TRBJ1-5; D is uncertain. Germline CDR1 is DFQATT and CDR2 is SNEGSKA (reference sequence). The CDR3 has 13 amino acids. The V end was cut by 3 bases, the J end by 9 bases, with 15 bases between. CDR3 amino acids: CSASLKKSWPQHF. The CDR3 DNA reads TGCAGTGCTAGTCTTAAAAAGTCTTGGCCCCAGCATTTT.

The rearrangement joins TRBV4-3 to TRBJ1-1; D gene ambiguous. This CDR3 has 13 amino acids. With 4 bases removed from V and 10 bases from J, the gap between germline ends came to 16 bases. The germline V gene encodes CDR1 LGHNA and CDR2 YSLEER. CDR3 in DNA: TGCGCCAGCAGCCGGGATTCGGCGGGTAGAGCTTTCTTT. It codes for CASSRDSAGRAFF.

The chain recombines TRBV9 with TRBJ2-5, with D unclear. The DNA end is a closer match to TRBJ2-7, so the J assignment may be wrong. Germline V gene lookup returns CDR1 SGDLS and CDR2 YYNGEE. The length of the CDR3 is 13 residues. The CDR3 nucleotides read TGTGCCAGCAGCGTAGACGATCCCTACGAGCAGTACTTC. It is translated as CASSVDDPYEQYF.

CDR3 loop: CATSRAAGQGSPDYTF. Here the CDR3 DNA reads TGTGCCACCAGCAGAGCCGCCGGCCAGGGGAGTCCTGACTACACCTTC. V gene TRBV15 combines with J gene TRBJ1-2, with D maybe TRBD1 (6 bases). CDR1 and CDR2 (germline): LNHNV, YYDKDF (reference sequence). V was shortened by 1 base and J by 10 bases, with 22 bases between the two germline ends. This CDR3 is built from 16 residues.

This clonotype was counted a single time. This chain links TRBV5-8 with TRBJ2-4, with D unclear. Trimming cost V 4 bases and J 13 bases, with 21 bases left between them. Germline loops: CDR1 SGHTS, CDR2 YDEGEE. The CDR3 has 14 amino acids. This chain's CDR3 is CASSPVGYLNEQYF. The CDR3 DNA sequence: TGTGCCAGCAGCCCGGTGGGGTATTTGAATGAGCAGTACTTC.